This TCR beta chain was documented in a study of T cell changes during pregnancy in multiple sclerosis. The method was immunoSEQ multiplex PCR; TCRdb's version includes in-frame clones alone and lacks a portion of them. This sample yields 93,000 or so clones, of which about 90% are seen a single time; around 0.84% belongs to the top ten. This clone was observed once. After removal of 0 bases from V and 2 bases from J, the junction contained 2 bases not matched to a gene. This CDR3 is 16 amino acids long. Germline assignment: CDR1 SGHRS and CDR2 YFSETQ. The sample in question was peripheral blood, obtained after pregnancy. This TCR was sampled from a female donor with multiple sclerosis, enrolled in a pregnancy study. This chain connects TRBV5-1 to TRBJ2-2, with TRBD2 matching 9 bases. CDR3 in DNA: TGCGCCAGCAGCTTGGCACTAGCGGGCAACACCGGGGAGCTGTTTTTT. Protein: CASSLALAGNTGELFF. Full variable domain (missing parts from reference TRBV5-1 and TRBJ2-2): KAGVTQTPRYLIKTRGQQVTLSCSPISGHRSVSWYQQTPGQGLQFLFEYFSETQRNKGNFPGRFSGRQFSNSRSEMNVSTLELGDSALYLCASSLALAGNTGELFFGEGSRLTVL.